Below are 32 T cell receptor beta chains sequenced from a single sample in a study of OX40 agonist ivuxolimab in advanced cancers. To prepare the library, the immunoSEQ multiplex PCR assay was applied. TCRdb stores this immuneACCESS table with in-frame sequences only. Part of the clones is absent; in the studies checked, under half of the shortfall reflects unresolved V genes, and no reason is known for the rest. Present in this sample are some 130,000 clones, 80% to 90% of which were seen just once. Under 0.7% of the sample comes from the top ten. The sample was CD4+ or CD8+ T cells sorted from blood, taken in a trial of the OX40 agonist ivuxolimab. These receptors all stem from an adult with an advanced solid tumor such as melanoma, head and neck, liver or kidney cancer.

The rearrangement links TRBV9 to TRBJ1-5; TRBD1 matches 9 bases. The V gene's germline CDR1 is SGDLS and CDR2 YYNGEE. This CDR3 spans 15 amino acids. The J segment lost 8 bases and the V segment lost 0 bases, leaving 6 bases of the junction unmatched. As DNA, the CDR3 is TGTGCCAGCAGCGTAGGTACAGGGGGCACGGAGCCCCAGCATTTT. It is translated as CASSVGTGGTEPQHF.

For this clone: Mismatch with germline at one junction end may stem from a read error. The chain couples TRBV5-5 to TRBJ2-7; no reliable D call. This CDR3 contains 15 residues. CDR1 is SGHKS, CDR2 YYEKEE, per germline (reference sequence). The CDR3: CASNQESGPSYEQYF. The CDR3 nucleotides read TGCGCCAGCAACCAAGAATCGGGTCCTTCCTACGAGCAGTACTTC.

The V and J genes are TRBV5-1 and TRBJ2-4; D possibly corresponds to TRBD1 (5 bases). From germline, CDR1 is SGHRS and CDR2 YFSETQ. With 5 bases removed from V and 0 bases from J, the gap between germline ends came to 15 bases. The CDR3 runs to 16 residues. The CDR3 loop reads CASSTTSTEAKNIQYF. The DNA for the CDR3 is TGCGCCAGCAGTACTACCTCGACAGAAGCCAAAAACATTCAGTACTTC.

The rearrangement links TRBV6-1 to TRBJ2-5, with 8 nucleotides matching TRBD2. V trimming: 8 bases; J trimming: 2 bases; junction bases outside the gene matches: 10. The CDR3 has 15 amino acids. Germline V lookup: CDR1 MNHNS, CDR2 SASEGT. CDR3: CASARAGARQETQYF. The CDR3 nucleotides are TGTGCCAGCGCCCGAGCGGGGGCAAGGCAAGAGACCCAGTACTTC.

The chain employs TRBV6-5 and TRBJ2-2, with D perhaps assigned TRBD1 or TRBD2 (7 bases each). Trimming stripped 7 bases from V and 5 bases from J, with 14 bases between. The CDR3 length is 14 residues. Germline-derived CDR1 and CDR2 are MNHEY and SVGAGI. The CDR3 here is CASTYRGGTGELFF. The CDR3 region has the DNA TGTGCCAGCACCTACAGGGGAGGGACCGGGGAGCTGTTTTTT.

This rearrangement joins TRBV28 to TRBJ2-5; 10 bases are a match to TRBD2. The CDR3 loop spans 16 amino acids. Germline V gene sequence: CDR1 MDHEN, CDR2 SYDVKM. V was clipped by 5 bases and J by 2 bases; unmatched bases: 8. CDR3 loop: CASSLPPGLAQETQYF. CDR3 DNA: TGTGCCAGCAGTCTTCCACCGGGACTAGCGCAAGAGACCCAGTACTTC.

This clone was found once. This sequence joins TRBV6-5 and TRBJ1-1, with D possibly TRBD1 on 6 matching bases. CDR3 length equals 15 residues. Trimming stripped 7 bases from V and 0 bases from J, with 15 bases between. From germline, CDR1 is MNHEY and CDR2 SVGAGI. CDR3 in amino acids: CASTRGDNLNTEAFF. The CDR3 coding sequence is TGTGCCAGCACAAGGGGGGACAATTTGAACACTGAAGCTTTCTTT.

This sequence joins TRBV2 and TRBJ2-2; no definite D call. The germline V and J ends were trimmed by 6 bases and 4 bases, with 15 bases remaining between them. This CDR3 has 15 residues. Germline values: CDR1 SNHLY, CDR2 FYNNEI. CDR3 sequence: CASSVVDWVTGELFF. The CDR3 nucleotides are TGTGCCAGCAGCGTGGTTGACTGGGTCACCGGGGAGCTGTTTTTT.

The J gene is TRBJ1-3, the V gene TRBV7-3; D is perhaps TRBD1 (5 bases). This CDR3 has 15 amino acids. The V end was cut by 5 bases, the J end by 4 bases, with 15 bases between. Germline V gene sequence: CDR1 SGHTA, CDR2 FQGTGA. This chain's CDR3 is CASSANPGPGNTIYF. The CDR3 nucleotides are TGTGCCAGCAGCGCCAACCCAGGGCCCGGAAACACCATATATTTT.

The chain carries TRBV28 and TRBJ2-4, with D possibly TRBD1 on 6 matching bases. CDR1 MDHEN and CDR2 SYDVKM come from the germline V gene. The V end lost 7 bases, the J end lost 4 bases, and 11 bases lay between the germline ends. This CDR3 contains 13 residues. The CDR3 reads CASTRQGKNIQYF. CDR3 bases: TGTGCCAGCACGCGGCAGGGGAAAAACATTCAGTACTTC.

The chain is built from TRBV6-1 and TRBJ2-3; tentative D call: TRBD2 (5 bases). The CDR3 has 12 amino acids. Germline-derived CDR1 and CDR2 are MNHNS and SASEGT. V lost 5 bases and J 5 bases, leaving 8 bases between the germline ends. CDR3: CASSLLEDTQYF. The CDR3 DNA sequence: TGTGCCAGCAGTCTACTAGAAGATACGCAGTATTTT.

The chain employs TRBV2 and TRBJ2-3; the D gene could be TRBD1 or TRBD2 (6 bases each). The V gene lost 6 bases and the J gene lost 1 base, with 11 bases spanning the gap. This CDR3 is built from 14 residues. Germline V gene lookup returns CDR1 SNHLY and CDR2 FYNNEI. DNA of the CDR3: TGTGCCAGCAGGGGGGGCCTGGGCACAGATACGCAGTATTTT. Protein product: CASRGGLGTDTQYF.

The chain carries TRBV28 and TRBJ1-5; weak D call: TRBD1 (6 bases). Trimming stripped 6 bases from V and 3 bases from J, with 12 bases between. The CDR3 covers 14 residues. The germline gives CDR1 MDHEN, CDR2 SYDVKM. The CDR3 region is CASRTGQINQPQHF. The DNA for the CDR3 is TGTGCCAGCAGGACCGGACAGATCAATCAGCCCCAGCATTTT.

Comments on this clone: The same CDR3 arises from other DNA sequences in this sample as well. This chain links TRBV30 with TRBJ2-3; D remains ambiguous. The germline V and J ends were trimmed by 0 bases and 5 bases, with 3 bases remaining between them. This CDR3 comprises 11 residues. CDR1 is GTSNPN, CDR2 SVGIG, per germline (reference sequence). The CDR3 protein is CAWSVLDTQYF. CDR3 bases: TGTGCCTGGAGTGTACTAGATACGCAGTATTTT.

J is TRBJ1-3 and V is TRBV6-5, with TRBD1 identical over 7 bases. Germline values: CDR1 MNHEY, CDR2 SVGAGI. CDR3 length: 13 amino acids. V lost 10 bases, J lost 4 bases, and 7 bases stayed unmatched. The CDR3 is CAISGTAGNTIYF. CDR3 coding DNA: TGTGCCATCAGCGGGACAGCCGGAAACACCATATATTTT.

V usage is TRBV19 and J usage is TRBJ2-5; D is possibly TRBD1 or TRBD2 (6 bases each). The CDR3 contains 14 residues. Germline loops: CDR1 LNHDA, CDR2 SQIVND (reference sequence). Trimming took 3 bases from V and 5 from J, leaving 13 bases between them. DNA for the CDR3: TGTGCCAGTAGTATCTACCAGGGGAGGGAGACCCAGTACTTC. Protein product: CASSIYQGRETQYF.

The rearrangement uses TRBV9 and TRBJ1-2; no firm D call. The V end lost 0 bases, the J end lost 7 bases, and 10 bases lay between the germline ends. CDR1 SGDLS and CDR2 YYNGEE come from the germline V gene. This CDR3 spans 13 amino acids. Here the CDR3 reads CASSVAETLGYTF. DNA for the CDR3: TGTGCCAGCAGCGTAGCGGAGACTCTTGGCTACACCTTC.

The CDR3 DNA sequence: TGTGCCAGCAGCCAAGATTTAGGGGGATGGGAGACCCAGTACTTC. Translation gives CASSQDLGGWETQYF. This chain connects TRBV4-2 to TRBJ2-5; D may be TRBD1 (6 bases). CDR3 length: 15 residues. Germline V CDR1 and CDR2: LGHNA, YNFKEQ. V was clipped by 0 bases and J by 5 bases, with 13 bases between them.

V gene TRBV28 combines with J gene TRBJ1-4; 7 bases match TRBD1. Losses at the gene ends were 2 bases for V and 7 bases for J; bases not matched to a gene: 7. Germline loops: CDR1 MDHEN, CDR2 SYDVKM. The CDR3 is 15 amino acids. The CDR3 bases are TGTGCCAGCAGTTTAATACCCGACAGGGTTGAAAAACTGTTTTTT. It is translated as CASSLIPDRVEKLFF.

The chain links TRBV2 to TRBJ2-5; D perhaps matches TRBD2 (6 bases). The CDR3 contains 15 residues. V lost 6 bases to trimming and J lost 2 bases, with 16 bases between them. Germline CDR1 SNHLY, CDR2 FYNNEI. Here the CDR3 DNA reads TGTGCCAGCAGGGGGGGTGTGGGGTCGCAAGAGACCCAGTACTTC. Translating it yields CASRGGVGSQETQYF.

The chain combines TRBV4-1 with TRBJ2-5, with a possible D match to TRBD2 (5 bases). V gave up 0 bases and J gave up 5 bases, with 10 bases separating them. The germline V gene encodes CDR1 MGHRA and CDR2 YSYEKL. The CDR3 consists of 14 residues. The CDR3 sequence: CASSQEIERETQYF. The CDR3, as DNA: TGCGCCAGCAGCCAAGAAATAGAGCGGGAGACCCAGTACTTC.

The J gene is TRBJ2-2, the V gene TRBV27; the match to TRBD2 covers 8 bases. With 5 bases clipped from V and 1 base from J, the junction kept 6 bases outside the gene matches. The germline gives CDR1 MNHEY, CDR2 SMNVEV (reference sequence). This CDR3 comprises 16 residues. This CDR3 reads CASSRTGGWNTGELFF. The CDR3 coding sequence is TGTGCCAGCAGTCGTACGGGGGGGTGGAACACCGGGGAGCTGTTTTTT.

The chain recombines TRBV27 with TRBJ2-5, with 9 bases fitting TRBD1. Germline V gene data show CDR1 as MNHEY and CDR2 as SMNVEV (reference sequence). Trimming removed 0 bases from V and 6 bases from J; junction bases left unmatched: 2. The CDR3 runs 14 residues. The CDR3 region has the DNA TGTGCCAGCAGTTTATCGGGGACAGGGCAGACCCAGTACTTC. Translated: CASSLSGTGQTQYF.

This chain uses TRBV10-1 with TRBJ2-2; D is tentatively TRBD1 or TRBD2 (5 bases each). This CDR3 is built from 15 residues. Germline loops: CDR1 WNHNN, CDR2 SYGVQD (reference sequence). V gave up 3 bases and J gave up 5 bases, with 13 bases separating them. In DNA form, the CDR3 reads TGCGCCAGCAGTGAAGGGACCCCTGGGACCGGGGAGCTGTTTTTT. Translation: CASSEGTPGTGELFF.

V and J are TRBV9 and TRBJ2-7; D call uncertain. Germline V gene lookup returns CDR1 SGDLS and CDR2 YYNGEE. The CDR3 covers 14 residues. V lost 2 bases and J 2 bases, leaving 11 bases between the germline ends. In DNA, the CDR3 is TGTGCCAGCAGCGTCGGCCAGAGTACCTACGAGCAGTACTTC. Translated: CASSVGQSTYEQYF.

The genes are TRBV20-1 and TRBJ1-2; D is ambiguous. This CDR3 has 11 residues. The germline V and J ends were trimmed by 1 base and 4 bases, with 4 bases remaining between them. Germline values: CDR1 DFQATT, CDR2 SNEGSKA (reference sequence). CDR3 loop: CSARATYGYTF. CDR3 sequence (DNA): TGCAGTGCTAGAGCCACCTATGGCTACACCTTC.

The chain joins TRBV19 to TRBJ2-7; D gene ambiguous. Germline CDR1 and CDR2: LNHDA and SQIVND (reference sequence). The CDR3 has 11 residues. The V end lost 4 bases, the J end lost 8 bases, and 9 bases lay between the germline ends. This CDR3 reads CASSTQSKQYF. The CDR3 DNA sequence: TGTGCCAGTAGTACCCAAAGTAAGCAGTACTTC.

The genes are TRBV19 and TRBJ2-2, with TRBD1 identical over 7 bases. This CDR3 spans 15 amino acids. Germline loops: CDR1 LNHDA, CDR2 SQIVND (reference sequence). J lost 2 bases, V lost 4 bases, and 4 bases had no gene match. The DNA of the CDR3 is TGTGCCAGTAGTAACAGACAGGGAAACACCGGGGAGCTGTTTTTT. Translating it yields CASSNRQGNTGELFF.

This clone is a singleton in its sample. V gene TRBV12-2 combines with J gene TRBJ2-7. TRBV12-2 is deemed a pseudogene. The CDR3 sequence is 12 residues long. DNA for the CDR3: TGTGCAAGTCGCTTGTGGGGGTACGAGCAGTACTTC. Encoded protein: CASRLWGYEQYF.

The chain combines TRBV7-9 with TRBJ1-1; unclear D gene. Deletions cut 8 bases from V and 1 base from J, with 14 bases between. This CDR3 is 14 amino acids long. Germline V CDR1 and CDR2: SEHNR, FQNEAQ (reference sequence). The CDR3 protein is CASSTYGENTEAFF. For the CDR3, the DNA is TGTGCCAGCTCGACCTATGGGGAGAACACTGAAGCTTTCTTT.

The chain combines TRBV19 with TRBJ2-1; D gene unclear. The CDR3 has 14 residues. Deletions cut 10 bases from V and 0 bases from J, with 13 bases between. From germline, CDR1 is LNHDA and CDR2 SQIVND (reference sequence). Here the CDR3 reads CATQKADSYNEQFF. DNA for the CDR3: TGTGCCACCCAAAAAGCAGACTCCTACAATGAGCAGTTCTTC.

The CDR3 nucleotides read TGTGCCAGCAGCTCGCAGGGGGGCACTGAAGCTTTCTTT. Encoded protein: CASSSQGGTEAFF. The V and J genes are TRBV7-8 and TRBJ1-1, with 7 bases identical to TRBD1. Germline V gives CDR1 SGHVS, CDR2 FQNEAQ. V was pared by 4 bases and J by 4 bases, with 3 bases of the junction left unmatched. This CDR3 spans 13 amino acids.